These T cell receptor beta chains were read from a single sample in a study of shared clonotypes between healthy human individuals. The method was immunoSEQ multiplex PCR; TCRdb's version includes in-frame clones alone and lacks a portion of them. The sample carries over 2 million clones, about 90% recorded once. The sample was naive CD4+ T cells from PBMCs. These receptors originate from a man younger than 35 in good health. Some clones in this sample may be carry-over from other donors' samples. Each CDR3 is given with its conserved first and last residue. A D gene is named only where the DNA matches it firmly. Clone sizes are given selectively: once, few, many, or a class where the clone is expanded.

CDR3 protein | CDR3 DNA | J gene | clone size | D gene | V gene
CASSKVLDNEQFF | TGTGCCAGCAGCAAAGTGTTGGATAATGAGCAGTTCTTC | TRBJ2-1 | . | . | TRBV21-1
CASSPHREGLNTEAFF | TGCGCCAGCAGCCCGCACAGGGAAGGACTGAACACTGAAGCTTTCTTT | TRBJ1-1 | . | . | TRBV5-1
CASRNRDRGHYEQYF | TGTGCCAGCAGAAACCGGGACAGGGGGCACTACGAGCAGTACTTC | TRBJ2-7 | . | TRBD1 | TRBV6-6
CASSLTGTGGYNEQFF | TGTGCCAGCAGCTTAACCGGGACAGGCGGGTACAATGAGCAGTTCTTC | TRBJ2-1 | . | TRBD1 | TRBV7-9
CASSQWGSYGYTF | TGTGCCAGCAGCCAGTGGGGATCCTATGGCTACACCTTC | TRBJ1-2 | . | . | TRBV11-2
CASSLLGAQGTEAFF | TGTGCCAGCAGTTTATTGGGGGCGCAGGGCACTGAAGCTTTCTTT | TRBJ1-1 | . | . | TRBV27
CASSPGREGLWVNEQFF | TGTGCCAGCTCACCAGGGCGGGAGGGCCTTTGGGTCAATGAGCAGTTCTTC | TRBJ2-1 | . | TRBD2 | TRBV18
CASSLARDTQYF | TGTGCCAGCAGCTTAGCCCGGGATACGCAGTATTTT | TRBJ2-3 | . | . | TRBV7-2
CASSLGRYNEQFF | TGTGCCAGCAGCTTGGGACGGTACAATGAGCAGTTCTTC | TRBJ2-1 | few | . | TRBV11-3
CASSLDLYEQYF | TGTGCCAGCAGCTTAGACCTATACGAGCAGTACTTC | TRBJ2-7 | . | . | TRBV7-9
CASSLRQGTNEKLFF | TGTGCCAGCAGTCTCAGACAGGGAACTAATGAAAAACTGTTTTTT | TRBJ1-4 | few | TRBD1 | TRBV28
CASSPNPGTGSHNEQFF | TGCGCCAGCAGCCCGAACCCCGGGACAGGGTCCCACAATGAGCAGTTCTTC | TRBJ2-1 | once | TRBD1 | TRBV5-1
CASSLDRRITDTQYF | TGTGCCAGCAGCTTAGATAGGCGGATAACAGATACGCAGTATTTT | TRBJ2-3 | . | . | TRBV7-9
CASSPDRDSNTEAFF | TGTGCCAGCAGCCCGGACCGAGACTCGAACACTGAAGCTTTCTTT | TRBJ1-1 | . | . | TRBV7-9
CASSPTSGRHEQFF | TGTGCCAGCAGCCCGACTAGCGGGAGACATGAGCAGTTCTTC | TRBJ2-1 | . | TRBD2 | TRBV28
CASSPGPNTEAFF | TGCGCCAGCAGCCCCGGGCCGAACACTGAAGCTTTCTTT | TRBJ1-1 | . | . | TRBV5-1
CASSSTNLADTQYF | TGTGCCAGCAGCTCCACTAACTTGGCAGATACGCAGTATTTT | TRBJ2-3 | . | . | TRBV13
CASSSLGGAADTQYF | TGCGCCAGCAGCTCCCTGGGGGGGGCAGCAGATACGCAGTATTTT | TRBJ2-3 | . | . | TRBV5-1
CASRSDPGGGTEAFF | TGCGCCAGCAGATCGGACCCGGGGGGAGGAACTGAAGCTTTCTTT | TRBJ1-1 | few | . | TRBV4-1
CASSQVASGDGNTIYF | TGCGCCAGCAGCCAAGTTGCCTCGGGGGATGGAAACACCATATATTTT | TRBJ1-3 | . | . | TRBV4-3
CASGLVPHRGVSTDTQYF | TGTGCTAGTGGTTTGGTACCTCACCGCGGGGTAAGCACAGATACGCAGTATTTT | TRBJ2-3 | . | . | TRBV12-5
CASSFGTGGPLYEQYF | TGCGCCAGCAGCTTTGGGACAGGGGGGCCCCTCTACGAGCAGTACTTC | TRBJ2-7 | . | TRBD1 | TRBV5-1
CSVLLAGSQETQYF | TGCAGCGTCCTACTAGCGGGTTCTCAAGAGACCCAGTACTTC | TRBJ2-5 | . | TRBD2 | TRBV29-1
CASSVDGHSYEQYF | TGTGCCAGCAGCGTAGACGGGCACTCCTACGAGCAGTACTTC | TRBJ2-7 | . | . | TRBV9
CASSDRDGNTIYF | TGTGCCAGCAGTGATCGGGATGGAAACACCATATATTTT | TRBJ1-3 | . | . | TRBV6-1
CASSDSGAGNYEQYF | TGTGCCAGCAGTGATTCCGGGGCCGGGAACTACGAGCAGTACTTC | TRBJ2-7 | . | . | TRBV2
CASSSGEFSRDQPQHF | TGTGCCAGCAGTTCCGGGGAGTTCTCCAGGGATCAGCCCCAGCATTTT | TRBJ1-5 | . | . | TRBV28
CASSPGLAGGPDEQFF | TGCGCCAGCAGCCCGGGACTAGCGGGAGGGCCGGATGAGCAGTTCTTC | TRBJ2-1 | . | TRBD2 | TRBV5-1
CASTPDTGLEKLFF | TGTGCCAGCACCCCGGACACAGGGCTTGAAAAACTGTTTTTT | TRBJ1-4 | . | . | TRBV7-9
CASSPGSSTDTQYF | TGTGCCAGCTCACCAGGATCGAGCACAGATACGCAGTATTTT | TRBJ2-3 | . | . | TRBV18
CASSPLGNEQFF | TGTGCCAGCTCACCACTGGGCAATGAGCAGTTCTTC | TRBJ2-1 | . | . | TRBV18
CASSLGWGDSNQPQHF | TGCGCCAGCAGCTTGGGATGGGGTGATAGCAATCAGCCCCAGCATTTT | TRBJ1-5 | . | . | TRBV5-1
CASSFRREYILNEQFF | TGTGCCAGCAGTTTCCGGCGGGAGTATATATTAAATGAGCAGTTCTTC | TRBJ2-1 | . | TRBD2 | TRBV27
CASSLAPGTGELGYEQYF | TGTGCCAGCAGCTTAGCCCCCGGGACAGGGGAGCTCGGCTACGAGCAGTACTTC | TRBJ2-7 | . | TRBD1 | TRBV7-2
CASGLNTGELFF | TGTGCCAGCGGTTTGAACACCGGGGAGCTGTTTTTT | TRBJ2-2 | . | . | TRBV6-1
CASGTQLYGYTF | TGTGCCAGCGGGACACAGCTCTATGGCTACACCTTC | TRBJ1-2 | once | . | TRBV2
CASSNPAPGGNGYTF | TGTGCCAGTAGTAATCCGGCCCCAGGGGGCAATGGCTACACCTTC | TRBJ1-2 | . | TRBD1 | TRBV19
CATTRSTEAFF | TGTGCCACCACAAGGAGCACTGAAGCTTTCTTT | TRBJ1-1 | . | . | TRBV6-5
CASSQDPGSTEAFF | TGTGCCAGCAGCCAAGATCCCGGGAGCACTGAAGCTTTCTTT | TRBJ1-1 | . | . | TRBV4-2
CASSSPRFSGNTIYF | TGTGCCAGCAGTTCCCCCCGTTTCTCTGGAAACACCATATATTTT | TRBJ1-3 | . | . | TRBV28
CASSLVRTSGSNTDTQYF | TGTGCCAGCAGCTTAGTTCGGACTAGCGGGAGTAACACAGATACGCAGTATTTT | TRBJ2-3 | . | TRBD2 | TRBV7-8
CASTDMTGGNEKLFF | TGTGCCAGCACCGACATGACAGGGGGGAATGAAAAACTGTTTTTT | TRBJ1-4 | . | TRBD1 | TRBV13
CASSLPGKGQPQHF | TGTGCCAGCAGTTTACCGGGGAAGGGTCAGCCCCAGCATTTT | TRBJ1-5 | . | . | TRBV28
CATRLRDRGVQTQYF | TGTGCCACCAGACTCCGGGACAGGGGAGTCCAGACCCAGTACTTC | TRBJ2-5 | . | TRBD1 | TRBV6-5
CASKYEAKNIQYF | TGTGCCAGCAAATACGAAGCCAAAAACATTCAGTACTTC | TRBJ2-4 | . | . | TRBV6-6
CASSSDRVGGTEAFF | TGTGCCAGCAGCTCGGATCGGGTAGGAGGCACTGAAGCTTTCTTT | TRBJ1-1 | . | . | TRBV7-9
CASSRTSSSYNEQFF | TGCGCCAGCAGCCGTACTAGCTCCTCCTACAATGAGCAGTTCTTC | TRBJ2-1 | . | . | TRBV4-3
CAWSSQGYGYTF | TGTGCCTGGAGTTCACAGGGTTATGGCTACACCTTC | TRBJ1-2 | . | . | TRBV30
CASSQGLAGPSTDTQYF | TGCGCCAGCAGCCAGGGACTAGCGGGGCCAAGCACAGATACGCAGTATTTT | TRBJ2-3 | . | TRBD2 | TRBV5-1
CASSSRGGSTDTQYF | TGTGCCAGCAGCTCCAGGGGAGGTAGCACAGATACGCAGTATTTT | TRBJ2-3 | . | . | TRBV7-3
CASNPSQGRNSNQPQHF | TGTGCCAGCAACCCCAGCCAGGGCCGAAATAGCAATCAGCCCCAGCATTTT | TRBJ1-5 | . | . | TRBV21-1
CASSRSTDSYGYTF | TGTGCCAGCAGCCGGTCGACGGATAGTTATGGCTACACCTTC | TRBJ1-2 | . | . | TRBV11-2
CASGRQGQETQYF | TGTGCCAGCGGCCGACAGGGTCAAGAGACCCAGTACTTC | TRBJ2-5 | . | TRBD1 | TRBV2